This entry lists 17 T cell receptor beta chains sequenced from one sample in a study of T-cell reconstitution after alpha-beta-depleted transplantation in children. For TCRbeta, the library was prepared with unique molecular identifiers. TCRdb fed the PCR reads into MiXCR, producing one record per CDR3 protein. Among 600,000 to 700,000 distinct CDR3 sequences listed, approximately 14% were seen once. The sample here was PBMCs, taken before TCRalphabeta/CD19-depleted stem cell transplant. The source is a girl aged 2-10 years with congenital amegakaryocytic thrombocytopenia, due to receive a stem cell transplant.

This chain links TRBV6-1 with TRBJ1-1; no clear D gene. The CDR3 is made up of 13 amino acids. The V and J ends lost 8 bases and 7 bases respectively, with 17 bases between them. Germline CDR1 reads MNHNS; CDR2 reads SASEGT. The chain's CDR3 is CASYYTVTDEAFF. The DNA of the CDR3 is TGTGCCAGCTACTACACGGTTACGGATGAAGCTTTCTTT.

This clonotype occurred a few times. The chain carries TRBV6-2 or TRBV6-3 and TRBJ2-7; TRBD2 is a possible D gene (6 bases). This CDR3 contains 21 residues. Trimming cost V 6 bases and J 7 bases, with 40 bases left between them. From germline, CDR1 is MNHEY and CDR2 SVGEGT. The CDR3 DNA reads TGTGCCAGCAGCCTGATAGTGCGCGGGAATTCGATTTTGAGGGGTTATGGAGAGCAGTACTTC. It translates to CASSLIVRGNSILRGYGEQYF.

Many counts were recorded for this clonotype. The chain joins TRBV6-6 to TRBJ2-1, with 10 bases identical to TRBD2. Germline lookup yields CDR1 MNHNY and CDR2 SVGAGI (reference sequence). The CDR3 has 13 amino acids. The ends lost 8 bases at V and 8 bases at J; junction bases unmatched: 6. CDR3 sequence reads: CASSSGSWDEQFF. In nucleotides, the CDR3 is TGTGCCAGCTCTAGCGGGAGTTGGGATGAGCAGTTCTTC.

The chain has TRBV5-1 and TRBJ2-7; 10 nucleotides align to TRBD1. With V trimmed by 0 bases and J by 5 bases, 8 bases remained unmatched. The CDR3 runs 16 residues. Germline V gene sequence: CDR1 SGHRS, CDR2 YFSETQ. CDR3 amino acids: CASSLGLGTGDNEQYF. The CDR3 DNA follows: TGCGCCAGCAGCTTGGGCCTTGGGACAGGGGACAACGAGCAGTACTTC. The variable domain in full, completed from reference TRBV5-1 and TRBJ2-7, reads KAGVTQTPRYLIKTRGQQVTLSCSPISGHRSVSWYQQTPGQGLQFLFEYFSETQRNKGNFPGRFSGRQFSNSRSEMNVSTLELGDSALYLCASSLGLGTGDNEQYFGPGTRLTVT.

This clonotype was detected many times. The V gene is TRBV20-1, the J gene TRBJ2-1, with 9 bases matching TRBD2. After removal of 6 bases from V and 8 bases from J, the junction contained 17 bases not matched to a gene. This CDR3 contains 16 residues. Germline loops: CDR1 DFQATT, CDR2 SNEGSKA (reference sequence). For the CDR3, the DNA is TGCAGTGCCGATAGCGGGAGTACATTATTATTCCATGAGCAGTTCTTC. Its translation: CSADSGSTLLFHEQFF.

This clonotype was seen more than once but under ten times. The V call is TRBV6-5, the J call TRBJ1-5; D is unresolved. Germline values: CDR1 MNHEY, CDR2 SVGAGI. This CDR3 comprises 13 residues. V was cut by 0 bases and J by 7 bases, with 7 bases left in between. The chain's CDR3 is CASSYSPLQPQHF. The CDR3 nucleotides read TGTGCCAGCAGTTACTCTCCATTGCAGCCCCAGCATTTT.

This clonotype was recorded many times. V is TRBV12-3 or TRBV12-4 and J is TRBJ2-1; the D is unclear. V was trimmed by 2 bases and J by 0 bases, leaving 8 bases between them. This CDR3 has 15 residues. CDR3 DNA: TGTGCCAGCAGTTTAACGGAGAGCTCCTACAATGAGCAGTTCTTC. It yields the protein CASSLTESSYNEQFF.

This clonotype was observed at least ten times. This sequence joins TRBV20-1 and TRBJ2-5, with a weak D call TRBD1 (5 bases). V lost 5 bases, J lost 1 base, and 14 bases lay in between. The length of the CDR3 is 14 residues. CDR1 is DFQATT and CDR2 is SNEGSKA in the germline V gene (reference sequence). In DNA form, the CDR3 reads TGCAGTGCTCGTACCCAGGGTCTCCAAGAGACCCAGTACTTC. Translated: CSARTQGLQETQYF.

The chain couples TRBV4-1 to TRBJ1-5, with D tentatively TRBD1 (6 bases). V shed 0 bases and J shed 6 bases, with 21 bases lying between them. Looked up from germline, CDR1 is MGHRA and CDR2 is YSYEKL. The CDR3 runs to 18 residues. The CDR3 sequence is CASSQDYRVGAQGQPQHF. DNA for the CDR3: TGCGCCAGCAGCCAAGATTACAGGGTAGGGGCCCAGGGTCAGCCCCAGCATTTT.

The J gene is TRBJ2-7, the V gene TRBV7-9; D is perhaps TRBD2 (6 bases). The V end was cut by 6 bases, the J end by 0 bases, with 12 bases between. The CDR3 is 14 amino acids. Germline V gene lookup returns CDR1 SEHNR and CDR2 FQNEAQ (reference sequence). The CDR3 protein is CASRPRDSSYEQYF. In DNA form, the CDR3 reads TGTGCCAGCAGACCCCGGGACTCCTCCTACGAGCAGTACTTC.

There are many counts of this clonotype. The V gene is TRBV6-5, the J gene TRBJ2-1, with 8 bases matching TRBD2. Looked up from germline, CDR1 is MNHEY and CDR2 is SVGAGI. Trimming cost V 1 base and J 6 bases; bases outside gene matches: 5. The CDR3 spans 15 residues. The CDR3: CASSYWLAGSNEQFF. CDR3 coding DNA: TGTGCCAGCAGTTACTGGCTAGCGGGTAGCAATGAGCAGTTCTTC.

The V and J genes are TRBV20-1 and TRBJ2-3; the D gene is possibly TRBD1 (5 bases). The CDR3 runs 13 residues. The germline V and J ends were trimmed by 4 bases and 3 bases, with 11 bases remaining between them. Germline assignment: CDR1 DFQATT and CDR2 SNEGSKA (reference sequence). Written as DNA, the CDR3 is TGCAGTGCTACCACGTCAGGGACAGATACGCAGTATTTT. The encoded protein is CSATTSGTDTQYF.

This clonotype was seen many times. The chain links TRBV12-3 or TRBV12-4 to TRBJ2-3, with 9 bases aligning to TRBD1. There are 18 residues in the CDR3. Unmatched junction bases numbered 20, after V lost 7 bases and J lost 6 bases. The CDR3 bases are TGTGCCAGCACCTCCTACCCAGGTGGGGGGACAGGGCGGGATACGCAGTATTTT. This sequence encodes CASTSYPGGGTGRDTQYF.

The V call is TRBV28, the J call TRBJ2-3, with a possible D match to TRBD2 (6 bases). Trimming took off 6 bases at V and 4 bases at J, with 11 bases between the two ends. CDR3 length: 13 amino acids. CDR1 and CDR2 from the germline V gene are MDHEN and SYDVKM. CDR3 coding DNA: TGTGCCAGCAGAACCGCGGGGCCAGATACGCAGTATTTT. Translated: CASRTAGPDTQYF.

The V gene is TRBV9, the J gene TRBJ2-7, with D uncertain. In germline, CDR1 is SGDLS, CDR2 YYNGEE. V gave up 0 bases and J gave up 2 bases, with 15 bases separating them. The CDR3 totals 16 residues. This CDR3 is CASSVGGVQVPYEQYF. Written as DNA, the CDR3 is TGTGCCAGCAGCGTAGGTGGTGTCCAGGTGCCCTACGAGCAGTACTTC. The full variable domain, its missing parts supplied by reference TRBV9 and TRBJ2-7, is DSGVTQTPKHLITATGQRVTLRCSPRSGDLSVYWYQQSLDQGLQFLIQYYNGEERAKGNILERFSAQQFPDLHSELNLSSLELGDSALYFCASSVGGVQVPYEQYFGPGTRLTVT.

This clonotype was recorded at least ten times. This rearrangement joins TRBV10-3 to TRBJ2-7; perhaps D is TRBD1 or TRBD2 (6 bases each). The V end lost 3 bases, the J end lost 4 bases, and 16 bases lay between the germline ends. The CDR3 has 15 residues. Germline CDR1 ENHRY, CDR2 SYGVKD. The CDR3 spells CAISESDRGLYEQYF. The CDR3 DNA reads TGTGCCATCAGTGAATCGGATCGGGGGCTATACGAGCAGTACTTC.

This rearrangement joins TRBV7-8 to TRBJ2-1, with 10 bases identical to TRBD1. The V and J ends lost 5 bases and 8 bases, in that order; junction bases with no gene match: 9. Germline CDR1 SGHVS, CDR2 FQNEAQ. This CDR3 comprises 15 residues. CDR3 coding DNA: TGTGCCAGCAGCCGTGCCCGGGACAGGGGACATGAGCAGTTCTTC. It codes for CASSRARDRGHEQFF.